Detailed here is one T cell receptor (beta chain). What it binds is unknown. The PCR made use of 60 Vbeta and 13 Jbeta primers. Here immunoSEQ multiplex PCR was the method, and the copy in TCRdb shows in-frame clones only, minus some. Of over 85,000 clones in the sample, less than 85% were seen once. The sample belongs to a study of cytomegalovirus exposure and HLA in healthy donors. Study findings and constraints: V segments that were indistinguishable, TRBV6-2 and TRBV6-3 among them, were omitted from analysis. Sequencing likely generated an artifact that appeared as a cluster of highly shared sequence variants.

CDR1 and CDR2 from the germline V gene are MDHEN and SYDVKM. CDR3 size: 15 residues. Trimming left V 6 bases short and J 2 bases short, with 14 bases between. Sequencing input: PBMCs. The V and J genes are TRBV28 and TRBJ2-1, with a weak D call TRBD2 (7 bases). This TCR derives from a man in his thirties or forties in good health and CMV-seropositive. CDR3 protein: CASSPLGGAYNEQFF. The CDR3 DNA reads TGTGCCAGCAGCCCACTAGGGGGGGCCTACAATGAGCAGTTCTTC.